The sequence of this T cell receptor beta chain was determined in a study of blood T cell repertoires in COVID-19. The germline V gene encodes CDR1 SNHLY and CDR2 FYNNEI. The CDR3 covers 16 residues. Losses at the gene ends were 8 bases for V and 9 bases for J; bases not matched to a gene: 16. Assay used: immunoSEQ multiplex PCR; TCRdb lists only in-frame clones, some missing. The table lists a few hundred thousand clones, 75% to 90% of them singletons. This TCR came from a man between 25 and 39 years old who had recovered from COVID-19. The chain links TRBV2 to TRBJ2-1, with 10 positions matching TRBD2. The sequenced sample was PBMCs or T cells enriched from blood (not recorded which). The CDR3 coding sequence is TGTGCCAGCTTGATTACCAGCGGGGGGGCCGAGAGTGAGCAGTTCTTC. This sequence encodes CASLITSGGAESEQFF.